The rows below give T cell receptor beta chains drawn from one sample of a study of blood T cell repertoires in COVID-19. Sequencing was performed with immunoSEQ multiplex PCR; in TCRdb, only in-frame clones are kept and a portion is missing. The data hold around 300,000 clones, with roughly 88% observed a single time. The material sequenced was peripheral blood. These receptors originate from a young woman with active or convalescent COVID-19. Each CDR3 is given with its conserved first and last residue. A D gene is named only where the DNA matches it firmly. Size values are once, few and many counts, or a class for expanded clones, and some rows have none.

TRBJ2-3 | TRBD2 | NA | TRBV7-2 | TGTGCCAGCAGCCTCCGGACTAGCGGGGGGCACACAGATACGCAGTATTTT | CASSLRTSGGHTDTQYF
TRBJ1-5 | NA | NA | TRBV27 | TGTGCCAGCAGCCCGCGGGGGGCTAAGCAGCCCCAGCATTTT | CASSPRGAKQPQHF
TRBJ1-5 | TRBD1 | NA | TRBV6-6 | TGTGCCAGCAGAAGACCAGGGGGAGAGAGCAATCAGCCCCAGCATTTT | CASRRPGGESNQPQHF
TRBJ1-2 | NA | NA | TRBV6-2/TRBV6-3 | TGTGCCAGCACCCCCACCGGAGGAGGCTACACCTTC | CASTPTGGGYTF
TRBJ2-5 | NA | NA | TRBV7-2 | TGTGCCAGCAGCTTAGACCTAAAAGAGACCCAGTACTTC | CASSLDLKETQYF
TRBJ1-2 | NA | NA | TRBV30 | TGTGCCTGGAGTATTGACAGGAACTATGGCTACACCTTC | CAWSIDRNYGYTF
TRBJ1-2 | TRBD1 | NA | TRBV28 | TGTGCCAGCAGCCCTTTCGACAGGGCCTACGGCTATGGCTACACCTTC | CASSPFDRAYGYGYTF
TRBJ2-6 | TRBD2 | NA | TRBV7-2 | TGTGCCAGCAGCTTCGGGACTAGCCTTGGGGCCAACGTCCTGACTTTT | CASSFGTSLGANVLTF
TRBJ1-1 | NA | NA | TRBV19 | TGTGCCAGTACCCTGTACACTGAAGCTTTCTTT | CASTLYTEAFF
TRBJ2-3 | NA | NA | TRBV9 | TGTGCCAGCAGCGTATCCGGCACAGATACGCAGTATTTT | CASSVSGTDTQYF
TRBJ1-1 | NA | NA | TRBV25-1 | TGTGCCAGCAGTAATGGACTTGAAGCTTTCTTT | CASSNGLEAFF
TRBJ2-2 | TRBD2 | NA | TRBV7-8 | TGTGCCAGCAGCTTCGGGACTAGCGGGCTTGGGGAGCTGTTTTTT | CASSFGTSGLGELFF
TRBJ2-3 | TRBD1 | NA | TRBV5-4 | TGTGCCAGCAGCTTGGGACAGGGGGCCGATACGCAGTATTTT | CASSLGQGADTQYF
TRBJ2-3 | TRBD2 | NA | TRBV7-9 | TGTGCCAGCAGCTTAAGCGGGGGGGGTTTTACAGATACGCAGTATTTT | CASSLSGGGFTDTQYF
TRBJ1-1 | NA | NA | TRBV29-1 | TGCAGCGTTGAAGATTGGGCGGGAACTGAAGCTTTCTTT | CSVEDWAGTEAFF
TRBJ1-1 | NA | NA | TRBV7-2 | TGTGCCAGCAGCCGTAGGGGGGGAATGAACACTGAAGCTTTCTTT | CASSRRGGMNTEAFF
TRBJ2-7 | TRBD2 | NA | TRBV3-1/TRBV3-2 | TGTGCCAGCAGCCAGGGACTAGCGGCCTCCTACGAGCAGTACTTC | CASSQGLAASYEQYF
TRBJ2-3 | TRBD2 | NA | TRBV19 | TGTGCCAGTAGTCCTCGAACTAGCGGGGTAGGGACAGATACGCAGTATTTT | CASSPRTSGVGTDTQYF
TRBJ1-3 | TRBD1 | NA | TRBV29-1 | TGCAGCGTTGCACAGGGGAGCTCTGGAAACACCATATATTTT | CSVAQGSSGNTIYF
TRBJ1-6 | TRBD1 | NA | TRBV19 | TGTGCCAGTAGTCAAACCGGGACAGGGCGCTATAATTCACCCCTCCACTTT | CASSQTGTGRYNSPLHF
TRBJ2-3 | TRBD2 | NA | TRBV9 | TGTGCCAGCAGCCAAGAAGCGGGGGGGCCAGATACGCAGTATTTT | CASSQEAGGPDTQYF
TRBJ2-7 | NA | NA | TRBV5-1 | TGCGCCAGCGGGGACACAGCCTACGAGCAGTACTTC | CASGDTAYEQYF
TRBJ1-2 | TRBD1 | NA | TRBV19 | TGTGCCAGTAGTATAGATCCTCACAGGGGGAGTTATGGCTACACCTTC | CASSIDPHRGSYGYTF
TRBJ2-2 | TRBD2 | NA | TRBV29-1 | TGCAGCGTTCCAGGACTAGCGGGGGCGGCCGGGGAGCTGTTTTTT | CSVPGLAGAAGELFF
TRBJ1-1 | NA | NA | TRBV12-3/TRBV12-4 | TGTGCCAGCAGTTTACTGTTAAACACTGAAGCTTTCTTT | CASSLLLNTEAFF
TRBJ2-3 | TRBD2 | NA | TRBV28 | TGTGCCAGCAGTTTTATTGGGGGGGTCACAGATACGCAGTATTTT | CASSFIGGVTDTQYF
TRBJ2-3 | NA | NA | TRBV28 | TGTGCCAGCACTACCCCCCGTGGCACAGATACGCAGTATTTT | CASTTPRGTDTQYF
TRBJ1-4 | NA | once | TRBV19 | TGTGCCAGTAGTATTGTAGGGGGTAATGAAAAACTGTTTTTT | CASSIVGGNEKLFF
TRBJ2-2 | NA | NA | TRBV27 | TGTGCCAGCAGTTTGAGGCCCCTAAACACCGGGGAGCTGTTTTTT | CASSLRPLNTGELFF
TRBJ1-2 | NA | NA | TRBV27 | TGTGCCAGCAGTTTCACCGGAGGGTCCGGTGGCTACACCTTC | CASSFTGGSGGYTF
TRBJ1-2 | NA | NA | TRBV7-2 | TGTGCCAGCAGCTTAGGGCGGAAAGTTGGCTACACCTTC | CASSLGRKVGYTF
TRBJ1-1 | TRBD1 | NA | TRBV6-5 | TGTGCCAGCAGTTACTCGGGACAGGGCAACACTGAAGCTTTCTTT | CASSYSGQGNTEAFF
TRBJ2-1 | TRBD2 | NA | TRBV30 | TGTGCCTGGAGTGTACTACTAGCGGTCGTAGGTGAGCAGTTCTTC | CAWSVLLAVVGEQFF
TRBJ2-3 | NA | NA | TRBV7-9 | TGTGCCAGCAACGAAATTCGGGGAACGCAGTATTTT | CASNEIRGTQYF
TRBJ1-6 | TRBD1 | NA | TRBV9 | TGTGCCAGCAGCGTAGGGGACAGAAATTCACCCCTCCACTTT | CASSVGDRNSPLHF
TRBJ2-4 | NA | NA | TRBV30 | TGTGCCTGGAGTGCCCGGGTCGACATTCAGTACTTC | CAWSARVDIQYF
TRBJ2-5 | TRBD2 | once | TRBV6-5 | TGTGCCAGCACCAAACTAGCGGGGAGGGAGACCCAGTACTTC | CASTKLAGRETQYF
TRBJ1-1 | TRBD1 | NA | TRBV9 | TGTGCCAGCAGCCCAACAGGGGGCATGAACACTGAAGCTTTCTTT | CASSPTGGMNTEAFF
TRBJ2-5 | NA | NA | TRBV9 | TGTGCCAGCAGCGTCCGGCAGGGGAAAGAGACCCAGTACTTC | CASSVRQGKETQYF
TRBJ2-3 | TRBD2 | NA | TRBV6-4 | TGTGCCAGCAGTGACACCCACGGGGGGACAGATACGCAGTATTTT | CASSDTHGGTDTQYF
TRBJ2-5 | TRBD2 | NA | TRBV10-2 | TGCGCCAGCACGAAGACCGGACTAGCGGGGGAGACCCAGTACTTC | CASTKTGLAGETQYF
TRBJ1-2 | NA | NA | TRBV6-6 | TGTGCCAGCAGTTACTCGAGTATCGATGGCTACACCTTC | CASSYSSIDGYTF
TRBJ2-7 | NA | NA | TRBV19 | TGTGCCAGTAGTGCCTATGCGGGGAACAACGAGCAGTACTTC | CASSAYAGNNEQYF
TRBJ1-1 | NA | NA | TRBV7-2 | TGTGCCAGCAGCTTAGGGCGGGGAAACACTGAAGCTTTCTTT | CASSLGRGNTEAFF
TRBJ2-1 | TRBD2 | NA | TRBV7-9 | TGTGCCAGCAACTTAGGTTACGGGACTAGGGTGAATGAGCAGTTCTTC | CASNLGYGTRVNEQFF
TRBJ1-1 | NA | once | TRBV10-3 | TGTGCCATCAGTGAGTTGAGTTCCCCTGAGAACACTGAAGCTTTCTTT | CAISELSSPENTEAFF
TRBJ2-3 | TRBD1 | NA | TRBV7-3 | TGTGCCAGCAGCCCTCAAGGGGGCACGCAGTATTTT | CASSPQGGTQYF
TRBJ2-7 | NA | NA | TRBV14 | TGTGCCAGCAGCCAGACAGGTTGGGGCTACGAGCAGTACTTC | CASSQTGWGYEQYF
TRBJ2-3 | TRBD2 | NA | TRBV11-2 | TGTGCCAGCAGCACCCGACTAGCGGGGGCCTACACAGATACGCAGTATTTT | CASSTRLAGAYTDTQYF
TRBJ2-1 | TRBD1 | NA | TRBV3-1/TRBV3-2 | TGTGCCAGCAGCCAAGCTTTACAGGGGGCGGACGATGAGCAGTTCTTC | CASSQALQGADDEQFF
TRBJ1-4 | NA | NA | TRBV29-1 | TGCAGCGTTGGGGACAATCGCGTAGGTGAAAAACTGTTTTTT | CSVGDNRVGEKLFF
TRBJ1-1 | TRBD1 | NA | TRBV7-9 | TGTGCCAGCAGCTTCGGACAGGGGAACACTGAAGCTTTCTTT | CASSFGQGNTEAFF
TRBJ2-7 | TRBD2 | NA | TRBV5-8 | TGTGCCAGCAGCTGGACACTAGCGGGGGGTTCTGTTGGGGACTTC | CASSWTLAGGSVGDF
TRBJ2-1 | TRBD1 | NA | TRBV19 | TGTGCCATTGGTCCCGGGACAGACTTTTCCAATGAGCAGTTCTTC | CAIGPGTDFSNEQFF
TRBJ2-3 | NA | NA | TRBV9 | TGTGCCAGCAGCCGGGACATTCGCACAGATACGCAGTATTTT | CASSRDIRTDTQYF
TRBJ1-3 | NA | NA | TRBV28 | TGTGCCAGCAGTTTAGGGGGCAGTGGAAACACCATATATTTT | CASSLGGSGNTIYF
TRBJ1-1 | TRBD1 | NA | TRBV18 | TGTGCCAGCTCAAAGGGACAGGGCCCGAACACTGAAGCTTTCTTT | CASSKGQGPNTEAFF
TRBJ2-1 | TRBD2 | NA | TRBV27 | TGTGCCAGCAGTTTAGCCGCGGGGGGGTGGAATGAGCAGTTCTTC | CASSLAAGGWNEQFF
TRBJ1-1 | NA | NA | TRBV9 | TGTGCCAGCAGCGTAAGCCCGAACACTGAAGCTTTCTTT | CASSVSPNTEAFF
TRBJ1-2 | TRBD1 | NA | TRBV28 | TGTGCCAGCAGCTCAGGACAGGGAATTGGTGGCTACACCTTC | CASSSGQGIGGYTF